This entry lists 2 T cell receptor beta chains sequenced from one sample in a study of memory CD4+ T cells and cytomegalovirus serostatus. The sort gate was single viable CD3+CD4+CD8-CD45RO+ cells for memory CD4+ T cells. The table came from immunoSEQ multiplex PCR; TCRdb's copy has only in-frame clones and leaves some out. The data contain approximately 74,000 clones, roughly 76% of them singletons. The sample taken for sequencing was memory CD4+ T cells from blood. The receptor set was obtained from an adult in good health and CMV-seropositive.

The rearrangement joins TRBV27 to TRBJ1-2, with D possibly being TRBD1 (5 bases). Germline CDR1 reads MNHEY; CDR2 reads SMNVEV (reference sequence). The V gene lost 3 bases and the J gene lost 8 bases, with 13 bases spanning the gap. The CDR3 spans 13 residues. This CDR3 is CASSFRDLGGYTF. The DNA of the CDR3 is TGTGCCAGCAGTTTCCGGGACCTAGGGGGCTACACCTTC.

The rearrangement links TRBV7-9 to TRBJ1-6, with unresolved D. The CDR3 sequence is 14 residues long. V was clipped by 5 bases and J by 10 bases, with 15 bases between them. Germline CDR1 reads SEHNR; CDR2 reads FQNEAQ (reference sequence). The CDR3 sequence is CASSLTPRGSPLHF. CDR3 in DNA: TGTGCCAGCAGCCTAACACCGCGGGGATCACCCCTCCACTTT. Full variable domain (remainder filled in from reference TRBV7-9 and TRBJ1-6): DTGVSQNPRHKITKRGQNVTFRCDPISEHNRLYWYRQTLGQGPEFLTYFQNEAQLEKSRLLSDRFSAERPKGSFSTLEIQRTEQGDSAMYLCASSLTPRGSPLHFGNGTRLTVT.